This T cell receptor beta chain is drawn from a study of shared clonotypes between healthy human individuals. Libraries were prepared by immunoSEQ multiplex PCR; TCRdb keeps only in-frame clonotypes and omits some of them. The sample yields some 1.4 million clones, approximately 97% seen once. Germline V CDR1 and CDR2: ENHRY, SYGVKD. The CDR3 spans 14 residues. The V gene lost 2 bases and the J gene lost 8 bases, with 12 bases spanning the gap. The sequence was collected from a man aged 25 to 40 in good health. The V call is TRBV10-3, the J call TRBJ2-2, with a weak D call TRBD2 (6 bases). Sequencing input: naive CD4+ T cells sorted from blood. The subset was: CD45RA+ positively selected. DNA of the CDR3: TGTGCCATCAGTGAGGGCCTAGCGTTTGGGGAGCTGTTTTTT. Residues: CAISEGLAFGELFF.